The 25 T cell receptor beta chains given below trace back to one sample, sequenced in a study of memory B cells and T cells in multiple sclerosis. TCRdb's table, derived via immunoSEQ multiplex PCR, lists solely in-frame clones and lacks some. This sample has about 7,600 clones, with under 60% found just once. What was sequenced was memory (CD45RO+) CD8+ T cells from blood. The receptor source for this set is a human donor with multiple sclerosis.

This clone was seen more than once but under ten times. This sequence joins TRBV4-2 and TRBJ2-3; 8 bases align to TRBD2. CDR1 and CDR2 (germline): LGHNA, YNFKEQ. The V gene end was trimmed by 5 bases and the J gene end by 4 bases; junction bases not matched to a gene: 2. The CDR3 length is 13 residues. CDR3 residues: CASSLGLADTQYF. The CDR3, as DNA: TGTGCCAGCAGCTTGGGACTAGCAGATACGCAGTATTTT.

V usage is TRBV19 and J usage is TRBJ2-7; 9 bases match TRBD1. Germline CDR1 LNHDA, CDR2 SQIVND (reference sequence). The CDR3 covers 14 residues. After removal of 6 bases from V and 0 bases from J, the junction contained 3 bases not matched to a gene. CDR3 bases: TGTGCCAGTAGCCTACAGGGGGCCTCCTACGAGCAGTACTTC. It translates to CASSLQGASYEQYF.

The V and J genes are TRBV6-5 and TRBJ1-4; D is undetermined. The CDR3 sequence is 15 residues long. The ends were cut back, 6 bases at V and 2 bases at J, with 13 bases in the middle. Per germline, CDR1 MNHEY and CDR2 SVGAGI. This CDR3 reads CASSLIELTNEKLFF. CDR3 in DNA: TGTGCCAGCAGCCTCATCGAGCTTACTAATGAAAAACTGTTTTTT.

CDR3 residues: CASSEMARLAGNEQYF. The CDR3 region has the DNA TGTGCCAGCAGTGAAATGGCCAGGCTAGCGGGAAATGAGCAGTACTTC. V is TRBV2 and J is TRBJ2-7; TRBD2 matches 9 bases. Germline V gene data show CDR1 as SNHLY and CDR2 as FYNNEI. CDR3 size: 16 residues. The ends lost 2 bases at V and 7 bases at J; junction bases unmatched: 12.

This chain joins TRBV9 and TRBJ2-3, with D possibly being TRBD2 (5 bases). This CDR3 has 16 amino acids. The V end lost 4 bases, the J end lost 0 bases, and 15 bases lay between the germline ends. Germline V gene lookup returns CDR1 SGDLS and CDR2 YYNGEE. This CDR3 reads CASSPRGRTSTDTQYF. The CDR3 DNA reads as TGTGCCAGCAGCCCTCGGGGTAGAACTAGCACAGATACGCAGTATTTT.

In this sample, this clone turned up a few times. J is TRBJ1-1 and V is TRBV7-8; a possible D gene is TRBD1 (6 bases). Germline CDR1 and CDR2: SGHVS and FQNEAQ. This CDR3 comprises 15 residues. Trimming removed 1 base from V and 8 bases from J, with 17 bases in between. The CDR3 region has the DNA TGTGCCAGCAGCTTAGGGTTTGTAGGGGGAGGGGAAGCTTTCTTT. It translates to CASSLGFVGGGEAFF.

The chain uses TRBV18 and TRBJ1-3; no firm D call. With 0 bases removed from V and 0 bases from J, the gap between germline ends came to 6 bases. The CDR3 is 15 amino acids. Germline CDR1 KGHSH, CDR2 LQKENI. This chain's CDR3 is CASSPPSSSGNTIYF. The CDR3 DNA sequence: TGTGCCAGCTCACCACCAAGCTCCTCTGGAAACACCATATATTTT.

The chain carries TRBV5-5 and TRBJ2-2; 9 nucleotides align to TRBD1. Unmatched junction bases numbered 3, after V lost 2 bases and J lost 1 base. The CDR3 runs 16 residues. CDR1 SGHKS and CDR2 YYEKEE come from the germline V gene (reference sequence). The CDR3 coding sequence is TGTGCCAGCAGCTTTCCGGGACAGGGGAACACCGGGGAGCTGTTTTTT. This gives the protein CASSFPGQGNTGELFF.

There are a few counts of this clone. The V and J genes are TRBV2 and TRBJ1-1; D perhaps matches TRBD1 (5 bases). V lost 2 bases and J lost 8, with 24 bases in between. The CDR3 consists of 17 residues. CDR1 is SNHLY, CDR2 FYNNEI, per germline. The CDR3 DNA reads as TGTGCCAGCAGTGAAATTGGGGGGGACTACAACACTGAGGAAGCTTTCTTT. It translates to CASSEIGGDYNTEEAFF. The whole variable domain, remainder taken from reference TRBV2 and TRBJ1-1, is EPEVTQTPSHQVTQMGQEVILRCVPISNHLYFYWYRQILGQKVEFLVSFYNNEISEKSEIFDDQFSVERPDGSNFTLKIRSTKLEDSAMYFCASSEIGGDYNTEEAFFGQGTRLTVV.

This clone showed up just a few times. V is TRBV9 and J is TRBJ1-2; TRBD1 matches at 10 bases. CDR3 length: 15 amino acids. The J segment lost 1 base and the V segment lost 4 bases, leaving 4 bases of the junction unmatched. Per germline, CDR1 SGDLS and CDR2 YYNGEE. CDR3 protein: CASSQGTGVNYGYTF. The DNA for the CDR3 is TGTGCCAGCAGCCAAGGGACAGGGGTTAACTATGGCTACACCTTC.

This clone is medium-sized (0.01 to 0.1%) within its sample. The rearrangement joins TRBV7-9 to TRBJ2-1; the D is unclear. CDR1 is SEHNR, CDR2 FQNEAQ, per germline (reference sequence). Trimming removed 3 bases at V and 1 base at J, with 13 bases between. The CDR3 runs to 16 residues. CDR3 sequence reads: CASSFFSSESYNEQFF. The CDR3 nucleotides are TGTGCCAGCAGCTTCTTTTCCAGCGAATCCTACAATGAGCAGTTCTTC.

For the CDR3, the DNA is TGTGCCAGTAGTATAGTAACGGGGACAGCCCTCTACGAGCAGTACTTC. Its translation is CASSIVTGTALYEQYF. The genes are TRBV19 and TRBJ2-7; 7 nucleotides align to TRBD1. Germline CDR1 LNHDA, CDR2 SQIVND (reference sequence). V lost 1 base, J lost 3 bases, and 9 bases stayed unmatched. This CDR3 is 16 amino acids long. Drawing the rest from reference TRBV19 and TRBJ2-7, the complete variable domain is DGGITQSPKYLFRKEGQNVTLSCEQNLNHDAMYWYRQDPGQGLRLIYYSQIVNDFQKGDIAEGYSVSREKKESFPLTVTSAQKNPTAFYLCASSIVTGTALYEQYFGPGTRLTVT.

This clone turned up a few times. The chain employs TRBV25-1 and TRBJ1-5, with 8 bases that match TRBD1. There are 11 residues in the CDR3. Germline V gene data show CDR1 as MGHDK and CDR2 as SYGVNS. Trimming removed 5 bases from V and 10 bases from J; junction bases left unmatched: 1. CDR3 bases: TGTGCCAGCAGTACAGGGGGACCCCAGCATTTT. This gives the protein CASSTGGPQHF.

This clone turned up a few times. The V and J genes are TRBV11-2 and TRBJ2-1, with 12 bases matching TRBD2. Germline loops: CDR1 SGHAT, CDR2 FQNNGV. The ends lost 5 bases at V and 2 bases at J; junction bases unmatched: 7. The CDR3 runs 17 residues. CDR3 region: CASSEAASGGAYNEQFF. As DNA, the CDR3 is TGTGCCAGCAGCGAAGCGGCTAGCGGGGGGGCCTACAATGAGCAGTTCTTC.

The chain recombines TRBV28 with TRBJ2-7, with 9 bases matching TRBD2. V lost 5 bases, J lost 2 bases, and 10 bases stayed unmatched. The CDR3 consists of 16 residues. Germline-derived CDR1 and CDR2 are MDHEN and SYDVKM. This CDR3 reads CASSGPLAGGTYEQYF. DNA for the CDR3: TGTGCCAGCAGTGGACCTCTGGCGGGAGGGACCTACGAGCAGTACTTC. Full variable domain (rest looked up from reference TRBV28 and TRBJ2-7): DVKVTQSSRYLVKRTGEKVFLECVQDMDHENMFWYRQDPGLGLRLIYFSYDVKMKEKGDIPEGYSVSREKKERFSLILESASTNQTSMYLCASSGPLAGGTYEQYFGPGTRLTVT.

The V and J genes are TRBV7-9 and TRBJ2-7; perhaps TRBD1 as D (6 bases). Looked up from germline, CDR1 is SEHNR and CDR2 is FQNEAQ (reference sequence). The germline V and J ends were trimmed by 5 bases and 1 base, with 15 bases remaining between them. The length of the CDR3 is 15 residues. The CDR3 DNA sequence: TGTGCCAGCAGCCGTCATGACAGGCTTTCCTACGAGCAGTACTTC. Amino acid sequence: CASSRHDRLSYEQYF.

In DNA form, the CDR3 reads TGCGCCAGCAGCTTGTCTGTCGCGGCGCGGGGAGAGGACTACGAGCAGTACTTC. Translation: CASSLSVAARGEDYEQYF. The chain links TRBV5-1 to TRBJ2-7; D is possibly TRBD2 (6 bases). The CDR3 extends over 18 amino acids. Germline CDR1 is SGHRS and CDR2 is YFSETQ. V was pared by 1 base and J by 3 bases, with 23 bases between.

The V call is TRBV2, the J call TRBJ2-7; the match to TRBD2 covers 7 bases. CDR1 and CDR2 (germline): SNHLY, FYNNEI. J gave up 7 bases and V 4 bases, and 16 bases lay outside the gene matches. The CDR3 consists of 16 residues. As DNA, the CDR3 is TGTGCCAGCAGTGGATTACTAGCGCCAAGTTTTTGGGAGCAGTACTTC. Amino acids: CASSGLLAPSFWEQYF.

V usage is TRBV5-1 and J usage is TRBJ1-2, with no clear D. CDR3 length: 13 residues. Germline V lookup: CDR1 SGHRS, CDR2 YFSETQ. Trimming removed 1 base at V and 8 bases at J, with 12 bases between. CDR3 nucleotides: TGCGCCAGCAGCTTGCGGAGGTCTGGGGGCTACACCTTC. As protein: CASSLRRSGGYTF.

By share, this clone counts as medium-sized. The V gene is TRBV7-3, the J gene TRBJ1-1; D is unresolved. The germline V gene encodes CDR1 SGHTA and CDR2 FQGTGA. This CDR3 spans 12 amino acids. The V and J ends lost 5 bases and 7 bases respectively, with 11 bases between them. This CDR3 reads CASSVGGREAFF. In DNA, the CDR3 is TGTGCCAGCAGCGTCGGCGGGCGTGAAGCTTTCTTT. The variable domain in full, completed from reference TRBV7-3 and TRBJ1-1, reads GAGVSQTPSNKVTEKGKYVELRCDPISGHTALYWYRQSLGQGPEFLIYFQGTGAADDSGLPNDRFFAVRPEGSVSTLKIQRTERGDSAVYLCASSVGGREAFFGQGTRLTVV.

V gene TRBV19 combines with J gene TRBJ1-5; no definite D call. The CDR3 runs to 15 residues. V was cut by 3 bases and J by 2 bases, with 11 bases left in between. The germline CDR1 and CDR2 sequences are LNHDA and SQIVND (reference sequence). CDR3 region: CASSMTGRRNQPQHF. The CDR3 nucleotides read TGTGCCAGTAGTATGACGGGAAGGCGCAATCAGCCCCAGCATTTT.

V is TRBV6-6 and J is TRBJ2-1; the match to TRBD1 covers 8 bases. Trimming took 7 bases from V and 7 from J; bases not matched to a gene: 3. The CDR3 covers 12 residues. The V gene's germline CDR1 is MNHNY and CDR2 SVGAGI (reference sequence). The chain's CDR3 is CASTQGENEQFF. The CDR3 DNA is TGTGCCAGCACACAGGGGGAGAATGAGCAGTTCTTC.

This clone was counted once. V is TRBV28 and J is TRBJ1-5; TRBD1 might be the D (5 bases). Germline CDR1 and CDR2: MDHEN and SYDVKM. The V and J ends lost 2 bases and 2 bases respectively, with 10 bases between them. The CDR3 runs to 15 residues. CDR3 nucleotide sequence: TGTGCCAGCAGTTTAAATCCAGGGCGCAATCAGCCCCAGCATTTT. Protein product: CASSLNPGRNQPQHF.

By proportion, this clone is medium-sized. V and J are TRBV6-4 and TRBJ2-1; 11 nucleotides line up with TRBD1. With 0 bases clipped from V and 3 bases from J, the junction kept 4 bases outside the gene matches. The CDR3 has 17 residues. Germline V gene sequence: CDR1 MRHNA, CDR2 SNTAGT. The CDR3 sequence: CASSDSAGTGGYNEQFF. CDR3 nucleotide sequence: TGTGCCAGCAGTGACTCCGCGGGGACAGGGGGCTACAATGAGCAGTTCTTC.

Note on this clone: The junction differs from germline at one of its ends, possibly a read error. The V gene is TRBV30, the J gene TRBJ2-6; the D is unclear. The CDR3 is 16 amino acids. The germline gives CDR1 GTSNPN, CDR2 SVGIG (reference sequence). CDR3 loop: CAWGVPAANGANVLTF. CDR3 in DNA: TGTGCCTGGGGTGTACCGGCAGCGAATGGGGCCAACGTCCTGACTTTC.